This T cell receptor (beta chain) was obtained from a study of OX40 agonist ivuxolimab in advanced cancers. Study-wide context: The drug used for patients, ivuxolimab, was an agonistic anti-OX40 (CD134) antibody. Three individuals attained partial responses, comprising one hepatocellular carcinoma case and two cutaneous melanoma cases.

About this clone: The antigen remains undetermined.

Study-level results: A proportion of nonresponders additionally exhibited low normalized T-cell clonal expansion. CD8+ T cells (on average) carried more expanded clones than CD4+ T cells.

Sequencing used immunoSEQ multiplex PCR; TCRdb keeps in-frame clones, though not all of them. The data show almost 35,000 clones, roughly 80% seen once. Germline trimming cut 5 bases from V and 6 bases from J; bases unmatched to any gene: 13. CDR3 length: 17 amino acids. Germline V gene lookup returns CDR1 SGHNT and CDR2 YENEEA. Here the sequenced sample was CD4+ or CD8+ T cells sorted from blood, taken in a trial of the OX40 agonist ivuxolimab. The TCR sequence derives from an adult with an advanced solid tumor such as melanoma, head and neck, liver or kidney cancer. This chain links TRBV11-3 with TRBJ2-1, with TRBD1 matching 10 bases. The CDR3 bases are TGTGCCAGCAGCGCCCACCAAGCCGGGACAGGGGCCAATGAGCAGTTCTTC. It translates to CASSAHQAGTGANEQFF.